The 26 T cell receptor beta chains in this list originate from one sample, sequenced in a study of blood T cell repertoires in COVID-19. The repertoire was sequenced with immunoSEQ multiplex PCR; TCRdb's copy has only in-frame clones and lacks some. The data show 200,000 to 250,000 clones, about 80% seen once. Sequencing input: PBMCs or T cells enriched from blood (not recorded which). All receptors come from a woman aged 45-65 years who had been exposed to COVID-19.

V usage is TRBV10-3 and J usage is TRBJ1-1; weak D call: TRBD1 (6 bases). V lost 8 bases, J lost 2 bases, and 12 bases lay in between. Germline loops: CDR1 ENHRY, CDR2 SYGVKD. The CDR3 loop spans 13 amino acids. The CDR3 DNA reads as TGTGCCATCCGCCGGGACATCAACACTGAAGCTTTCTTT. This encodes CAIRRDINTEAFF.

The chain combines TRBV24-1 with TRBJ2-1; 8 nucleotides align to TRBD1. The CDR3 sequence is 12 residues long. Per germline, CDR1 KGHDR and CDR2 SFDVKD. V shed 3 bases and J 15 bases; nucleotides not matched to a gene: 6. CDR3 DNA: TGTGCCACCAGTGATCCAACAGGGGGTACGTTCTTC. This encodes CATSDPTGGTFF.

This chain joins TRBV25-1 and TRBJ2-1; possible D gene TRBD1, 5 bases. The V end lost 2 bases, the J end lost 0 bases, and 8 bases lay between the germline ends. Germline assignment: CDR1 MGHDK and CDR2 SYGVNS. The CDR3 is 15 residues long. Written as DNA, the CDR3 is TGTGCCAGCAGTGAACCCCAGGGCTCCTACAATGAGCAGTTCTTC. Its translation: CASSEPQGSYNEQFF.

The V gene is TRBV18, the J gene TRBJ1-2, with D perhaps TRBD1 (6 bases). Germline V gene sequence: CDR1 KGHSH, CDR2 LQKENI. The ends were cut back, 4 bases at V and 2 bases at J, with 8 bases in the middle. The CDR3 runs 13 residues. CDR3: CASSLQGNYGYTF. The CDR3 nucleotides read TGTGCCAGCTCACTACAGGGCAACTATGGCTACACCTTC.

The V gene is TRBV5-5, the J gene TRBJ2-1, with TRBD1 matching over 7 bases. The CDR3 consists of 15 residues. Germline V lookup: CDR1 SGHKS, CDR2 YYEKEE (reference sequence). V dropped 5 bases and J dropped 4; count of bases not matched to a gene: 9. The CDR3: CASRSTGQLYNEQFF. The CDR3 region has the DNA TGTGCCAGCAGGAGTACGGGACAGTTATACAATGAGCAGTTCTTC.

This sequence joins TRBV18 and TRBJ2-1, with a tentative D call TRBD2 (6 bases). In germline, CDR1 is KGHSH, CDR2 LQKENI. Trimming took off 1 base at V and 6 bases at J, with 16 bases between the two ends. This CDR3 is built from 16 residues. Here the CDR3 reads CASSPRGGPGGNEQFF. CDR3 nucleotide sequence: TGTGCCAGCTCACCACGTGGCGGTCCCGGGGGCAATGAGCAGTTCTTC.

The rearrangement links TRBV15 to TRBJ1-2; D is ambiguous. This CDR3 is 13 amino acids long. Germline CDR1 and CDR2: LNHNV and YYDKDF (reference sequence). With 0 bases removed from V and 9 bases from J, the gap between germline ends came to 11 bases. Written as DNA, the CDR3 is TGTGCCACCAGCAGAGATATCGGGAAGAGCTACACCTTC. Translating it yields CATSRDIGKSYTF.

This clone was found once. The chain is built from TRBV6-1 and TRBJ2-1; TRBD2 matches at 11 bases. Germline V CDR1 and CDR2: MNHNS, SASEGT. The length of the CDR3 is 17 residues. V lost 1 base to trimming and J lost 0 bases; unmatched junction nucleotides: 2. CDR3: CASSEGLAGFSYNEQFF. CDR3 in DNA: TGTGCCAGCAGTGAAGGACTAGCGGGGTTCTCCTACAATGAGCAGTTCTTC.

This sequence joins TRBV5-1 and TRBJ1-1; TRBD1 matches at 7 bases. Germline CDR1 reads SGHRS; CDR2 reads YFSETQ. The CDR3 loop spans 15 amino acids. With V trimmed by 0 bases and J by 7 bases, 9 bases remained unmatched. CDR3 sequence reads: CASSLADRAPVEAFF. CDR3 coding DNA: TGCGCCAGCAGCTTGGCCGACAGGGCCCCTGTTGAAGCTTTCTTT.

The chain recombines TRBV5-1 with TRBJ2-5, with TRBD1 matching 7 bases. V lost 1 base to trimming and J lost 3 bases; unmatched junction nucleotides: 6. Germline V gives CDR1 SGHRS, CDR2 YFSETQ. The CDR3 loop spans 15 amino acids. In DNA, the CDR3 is TGCGCCAGCAGCTTGTTAGGGACAGAAAAAGAGACCCAGTACTTC. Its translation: CASSLLGTEKETQYF.

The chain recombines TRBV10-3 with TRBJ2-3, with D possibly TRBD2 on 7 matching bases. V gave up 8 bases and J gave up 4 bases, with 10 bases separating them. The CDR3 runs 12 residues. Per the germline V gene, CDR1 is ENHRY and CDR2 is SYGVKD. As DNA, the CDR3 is TGTGCCATCGGGGGGGGGCCAGATACGCAGTATTTT. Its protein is CAIGGGPDTQYF.

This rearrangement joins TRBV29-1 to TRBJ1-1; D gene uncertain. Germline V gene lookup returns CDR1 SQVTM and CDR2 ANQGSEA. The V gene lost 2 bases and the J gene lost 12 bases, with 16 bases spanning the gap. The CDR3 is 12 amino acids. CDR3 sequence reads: CSVELMRVSTFF. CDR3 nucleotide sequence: TGCAGCGTTGAATTGATGAGGGTTTCGACTTTCTTT.

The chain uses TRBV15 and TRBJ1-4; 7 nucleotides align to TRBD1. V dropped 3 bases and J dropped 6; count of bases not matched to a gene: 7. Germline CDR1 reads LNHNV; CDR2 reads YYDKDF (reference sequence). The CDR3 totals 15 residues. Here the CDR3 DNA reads TGTGCCACCAGCAGGAGACAGGGAAGAGATGAAAAACTGTTTTTT. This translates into CATSRRQGRDEKLFF.

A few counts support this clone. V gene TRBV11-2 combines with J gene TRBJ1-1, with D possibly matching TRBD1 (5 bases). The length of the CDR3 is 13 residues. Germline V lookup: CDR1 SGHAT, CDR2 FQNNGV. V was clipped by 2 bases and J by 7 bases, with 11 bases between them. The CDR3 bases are TGTGCCAGCAGCTTATACGCGGGGGGTGAAGCTTTCTTT. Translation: CASSLYAGGEAFF.

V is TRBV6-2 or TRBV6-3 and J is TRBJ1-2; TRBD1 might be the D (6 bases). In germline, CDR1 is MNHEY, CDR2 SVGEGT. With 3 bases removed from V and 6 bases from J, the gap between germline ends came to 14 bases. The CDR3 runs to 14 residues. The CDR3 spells CASSYATGRNGYTF. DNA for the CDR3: TGTGCCAGCAGTTATGCAACAGGGCGGAATGGCTACACCTTC.

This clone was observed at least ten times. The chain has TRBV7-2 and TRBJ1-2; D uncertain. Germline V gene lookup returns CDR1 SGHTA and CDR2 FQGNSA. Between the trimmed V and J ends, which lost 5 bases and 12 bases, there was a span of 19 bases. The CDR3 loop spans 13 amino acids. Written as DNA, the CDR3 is TGTGCCAGCAGCCCCCCGGGGTACGCGCTCGACACCTTC. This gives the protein CASSPPGYALDTF. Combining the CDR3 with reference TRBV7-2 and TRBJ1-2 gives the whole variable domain GAGVSQSPSNKVTEKGKDVELRCDPISGHTALYWYRQSLGQGLEFLIYFQGNSAPDKSGLPSDRFSAERTGGSVSTLTIQRTQQEDSAVYLCASSPPGYALDTFGSGTRLTVV.

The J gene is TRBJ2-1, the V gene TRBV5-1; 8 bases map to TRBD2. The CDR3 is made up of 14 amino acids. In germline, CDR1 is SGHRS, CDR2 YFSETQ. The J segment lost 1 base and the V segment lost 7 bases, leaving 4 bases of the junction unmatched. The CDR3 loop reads CASWSGGSYNEQFF. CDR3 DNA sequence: TGCGCCAGCTGGAGCGGGGGATCCTACAATGAGCAGTTCTTC.

CDR3 sequence: CASRRTGEGEKLFF. CDR3 nucleotides: TGTGCCAGCAGAAGGACAGGGGAGGGTGAAAAACTGTTTTTT. This chain connects TRBV13 to TRBJ1-4; 9 bases align to TRBD1. Per germline, CDR1 PRHDT and CDR2 FYEKMQ (reference sequence). V lost 6 bases, J lost 7 bases, and 6 bases stayed unmatched. The CDR3 contains 14 residues. Variable domain in full (rest from reference TRBV13 and TRBJ1-4): AAGVIQSPRHLIKEKRETATLKCYPIPRHDTVYWYQQGPGQDPQFLISFYEKMQSDKGSIPDRFSAQQFSDYHSELNMSSLELGDSALYFCASRRTGEGEKLFFGSGTQLSVL.

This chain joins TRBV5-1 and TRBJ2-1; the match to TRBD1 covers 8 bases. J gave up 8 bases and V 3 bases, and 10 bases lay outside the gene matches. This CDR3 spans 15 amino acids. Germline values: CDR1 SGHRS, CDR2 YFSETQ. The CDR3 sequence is CASSSQGAQFDEQFF. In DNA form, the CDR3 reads TGCGCCAGCAGCTCCCAGGGGGCGCAATTCGATGAGCAGTTCTTC.

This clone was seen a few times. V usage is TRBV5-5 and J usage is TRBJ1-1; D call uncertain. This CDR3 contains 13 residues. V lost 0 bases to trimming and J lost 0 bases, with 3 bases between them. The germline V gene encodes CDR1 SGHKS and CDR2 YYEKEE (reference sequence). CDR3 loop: CASSLVVNTEAFF. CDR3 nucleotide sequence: TGTGCCAGCAGCTTGGTCGTGAACACTGAAGCTTTCTTT.

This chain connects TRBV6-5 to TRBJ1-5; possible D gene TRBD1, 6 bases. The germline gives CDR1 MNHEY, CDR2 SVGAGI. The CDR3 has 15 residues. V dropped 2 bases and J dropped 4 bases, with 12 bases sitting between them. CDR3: CASSYTSTGNQPQHF. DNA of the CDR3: TGTGCCAGCAGTTACACCTCGACAGGAAATCAGCCCCAGCATTTT.

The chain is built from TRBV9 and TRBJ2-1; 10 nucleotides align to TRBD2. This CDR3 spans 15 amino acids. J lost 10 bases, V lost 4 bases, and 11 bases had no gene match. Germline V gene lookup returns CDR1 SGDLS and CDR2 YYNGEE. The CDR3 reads CASSRDLGTSAEQFF. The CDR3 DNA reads TGTGCCAGCAGCCGCGACCTCGGGACTAGCGCCGAGCAGTTCTTC.

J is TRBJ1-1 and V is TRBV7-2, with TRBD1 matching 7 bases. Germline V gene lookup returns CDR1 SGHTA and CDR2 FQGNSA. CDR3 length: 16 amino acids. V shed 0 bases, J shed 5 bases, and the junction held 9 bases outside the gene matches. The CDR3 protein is CASSLAETGLWTEAFF. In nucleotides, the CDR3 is TGTGCCAGCAGCTTAGCAGAGACAGGGCTGTGGACTGAAGCTTTCTTT.

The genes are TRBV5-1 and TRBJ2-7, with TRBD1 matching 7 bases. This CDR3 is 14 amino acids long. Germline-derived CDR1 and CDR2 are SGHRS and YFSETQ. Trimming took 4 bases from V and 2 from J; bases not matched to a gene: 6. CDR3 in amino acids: CASSTDRDAYEQYF. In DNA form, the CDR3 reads TGCGCCAGCAGCACAGACAGGGATGCCTACGAGCAGTACTTC.

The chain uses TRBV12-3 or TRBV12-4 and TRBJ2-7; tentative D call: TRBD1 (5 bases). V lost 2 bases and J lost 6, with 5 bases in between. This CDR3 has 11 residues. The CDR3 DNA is TGTGCCAGCAGTTTAAGGGGCGAGCAGTACTTC. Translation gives CASSLRGEQYF.

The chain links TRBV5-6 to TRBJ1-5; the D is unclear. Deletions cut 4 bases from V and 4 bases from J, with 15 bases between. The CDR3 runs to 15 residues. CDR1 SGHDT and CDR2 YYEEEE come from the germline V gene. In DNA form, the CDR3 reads TGTGCCAGCAGCCGGAGGCGGACGGGGAATCAGCCCCAGCATTTT. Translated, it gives CASSRRRTGNQPQHF.